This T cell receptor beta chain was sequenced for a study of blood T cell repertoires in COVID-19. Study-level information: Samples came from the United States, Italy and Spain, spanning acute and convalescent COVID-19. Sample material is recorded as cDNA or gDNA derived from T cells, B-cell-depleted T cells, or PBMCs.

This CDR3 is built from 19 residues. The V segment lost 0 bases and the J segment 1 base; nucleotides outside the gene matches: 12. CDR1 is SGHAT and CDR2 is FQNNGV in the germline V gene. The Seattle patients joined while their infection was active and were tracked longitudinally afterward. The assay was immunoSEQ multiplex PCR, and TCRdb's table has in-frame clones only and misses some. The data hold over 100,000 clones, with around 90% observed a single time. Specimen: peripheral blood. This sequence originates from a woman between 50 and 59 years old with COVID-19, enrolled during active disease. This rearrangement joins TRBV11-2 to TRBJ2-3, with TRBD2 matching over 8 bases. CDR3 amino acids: CASSLDQWGETSGTDTQYF. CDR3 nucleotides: TGTGCCAGCAGCTTAGATCAGTGGGGGGAGACTAGCGGCACAGATACGCAGTATTTT.